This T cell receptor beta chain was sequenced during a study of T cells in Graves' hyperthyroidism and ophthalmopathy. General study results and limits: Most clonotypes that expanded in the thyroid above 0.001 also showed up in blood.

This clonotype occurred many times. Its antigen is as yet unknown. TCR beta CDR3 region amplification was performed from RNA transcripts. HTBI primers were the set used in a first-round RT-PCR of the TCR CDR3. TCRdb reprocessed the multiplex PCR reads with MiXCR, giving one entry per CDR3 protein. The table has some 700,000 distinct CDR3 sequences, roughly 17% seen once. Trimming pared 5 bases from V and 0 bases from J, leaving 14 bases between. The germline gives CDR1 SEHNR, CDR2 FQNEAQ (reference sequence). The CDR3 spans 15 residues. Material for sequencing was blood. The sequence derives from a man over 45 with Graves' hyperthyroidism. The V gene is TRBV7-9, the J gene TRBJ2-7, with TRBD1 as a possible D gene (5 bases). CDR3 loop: CASSLGDVGSYEQYF. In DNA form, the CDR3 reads TGTGCCAGCAGCCTAGGGGATGTAGGCTCCTACGAGCAGTACTTC.